A single sample is the source of the 2 T cell receptor beta chains below, sequenced in a study of blood T cell repertoires in COVID-19. Profiling relied on immunoSEQ multiplex PCR, and the TCRdb table lists in-frame clones only, not all of them. The data show about 110,000 clones, approximately 85% seen once. Sample: peripheral blood. The receptor source for this set is an older woman with acute or convalescent COVID-19.

The sample holds a few counts of this clone. This chain connects TRBV12-3 or TRBV12-4 to TRBJ2-1; 10 bases line up with TRBD1. The CDR3 covers 13 residues. Germline trimming cut 5 bases from V and 12 bases from J; bases unmatched to any gene: 7. CDR3 amino acids: CASSQGQGKMQFF. DNA of the CDR3: TGTGCCAGCAGTCAGGGACAGGGGAAGATGCAGTTCTTC.

The rearrangement links TRBV6-5 to TRBJ2-7, with 12 bases aligning to TRBD2. The trim removed 6 bases at V and 7 bases at J, leaving 4 bases unmatched. The length of the CDR3 is 13 residues. The germline V gene encodes CDR1 MNHEY and CDR2 SVGAGI. CDR3 in amino acids: CASRLAGGGEQYF. The CDR3 DNA reads as TGTGCCAGCAGACTAGCGGGGGGAGGTGAGCAGTACTTC.